A single sample gave rise to the 20 T cell receptor beta chains below, sequenced in a study of monozygotic twins with inflammatory bowel disease. TCRdb reprocessed the 5' RACE reads and keeps a single row for each CDR3 protein, giving no DNA. The sample table sets out around 450,000 distinct CDR3 sequences. Material: blood. The receptor source for this set is a human donor with ulcerative colitis or Crohn's disease, or a healthy co-twin of an affected twin (not recorded which).

The chain employs TRBV12-3 or TRBV12-4 and TRBJ1-2; the TCRdb call, TRBD1, lacks DNA for checking. The length of the CDR3 is 14 residues. This CDR3 is CASSLRRDFYGYTF.

The chain couples TRBV27 to TRBJ2-7; the D call of TRBD1 rests on TCRdb alone, since no DNA is present to check it. The CDR3 runs 12 residues. Germline-derived CDR1 and CDR2 are MNHEY and SMNVEV (reference sequence). CDR3 sequence: CASSLQRGEQYF.

The chain's CDR3 is CASSSYGTGINEQFF. The V call is TRBV28, the J call TRBJ2-1; the D call from TCRdb, TRBD1, cannot be confirmed without DNA. The CDR3 runs to 15 residues. The germline gives CDR1 MDHEN, CDR2 SYDVKM.

The chain combines TRBV5-5 with TRBJ2-3; TCRdb lists TRBD1, though no DNA is available to test this call. CDR3 length: 15 amino acids. CDR1 is SGHKS and CDR2 is YYEKEE in the germline V gene (reference sequence). The CDR3 here is CASSKGQGARDTQYF.

The chain is built from TRBV18 and TRBJ1-2. The germline V gene encodes CDR1 KGHSH and CDR2 LQKENI. The CDR3 length is 14 residues. The CDR3 is CASSPLGSNYGYTF.

This chain connects TRBV6-2 or TRBV6-3 to TRBJ2-7; TCRdb's D call of TRBD2 is untestable without DNA. Germline V gives CDR1 MNHEY, CDR2 SVGEGT. The CDR3 runs 15 residues. The CDR3 loop is CASSYGLAASYEQYF.

The chain couples TRBV7-8 to TRBJ1-1; TCRdb lists TRBD1, though no DNA is available to test this call. CDR1 SGHVS and CDR2 FQNEAQ come from the germline V gene. The CDR3 contains 13 residues. The CDR3 is CASSILDRAEAFF. The full variable domain, rest sourced from reference TRBV7-8 and TRBJ1-1, is GAGVSQSPRYKVAKRGQDVALRCDPISGHVSLFWYQQALGQGPEFLTYFQNEAQLDKSGLPSDRFFAERPEGSVSTLKIQRTQQEDSAVYLCASSILDRAEAFFGQGTRLTVV.

The rearrangement joins TRBV5-1 to TRBJ2-2; TCRdb selects TRBD2, and the lack of DNA leaves this call unchecked. The CDR3 has 18 amino acids. CDR1 and CDR2 (germline): SGHRS, YFSETQ. The CDR3 is CASSLGQRGELQTGELFF.

The V gene is TRBV6-5, the J gene TRBJ2-7. The germline V gene encodes CDR1 MNHEY and CDR2 SVGAGI. The CDR3 has 15 amino acids. The CDR3 region is CASSYSKDLTYEQYF.

J is TRBJ2-3 and V is TRBV5-5; the TCRdb call, TRBD1, lacks DNA for checking. The CDR3 consists of 14 residues. The germline CDR1 and CDR2 sequences are SGHKS and YYEKEE (reference sequence). The CDR3 loop reads CASTLRQETDTQYF.

The J gene is TRBJ2-3, the V gene TRBV3-1; with no DNA, the TCRdb D assignment of TRBD2 cannot be verified. CDR3 length: 15 amino acids. The germline CDR1 and CDR2 sequences are LGHDT and YNNKEL (reference sequence). CDR3 protein: CASSSTSGSSDTQYF.

The J gene is TRBJ1-2, the V gene TRBV30; TCRdb returns TRBD1, unconfirmable since there is no DNA. The CDR3 sequence is 13 residues long. Looked up from germline, CDR1 is GTSNPN and CDR2 is SVGIG (reference sequence). The CDR3 region is CAWSPGANYGYTF.

The chain carries TRBV5-6 and TRBJ1-4; checking the TCRdb D call of TRBD1 is not possible without DNA. Per the germline V gene, CDR1 is SGHDT and CDR2 is YYEEEE. The CDR3 has 15 residues. The CDR3 is CASSLWGTTNEKLFF.

This chain connects TRBV12-3 or TRBV12-4 to TRBJ1-4; with no DNA, the TCRdb D assignment of TRBD1 cannot be verified. The CDR3 extends over 16 amino acids. CDR3 amino acids: CASRGQGAQYNEKLFF.

V gene TRBV27 combines with J gene TRBJ2-1; with no DNA, the TCRdb D assignment of TRBD2 cannot be verified. The CDR3 totals 16 residues. CDR1 MNHEY and CDR2 SMNVEV come from the germline V gene (reference sequence). CDR3 region: CASSLDLSGGYNEQFF.

The gene calls are TRBV7-3 and TRBJ2-3; without DNA, the TCRdb call of TRBD1 cannot be checked. The CDR3 totals 18 residues. Germline V gene sequence: CDR1 SGHTA, CDR2 FQGTGA. The CDR3 sequence: CASSPGTGGTRITDTQYF.

The chain joins TRBV12-3 or TRBV12-4 to TRBJ1-5; TCRdb names TRBD1, which stays unverified in the absence of DNA. CDR3 size: 15 residues. The CDR3 loop is CASSFRDPRSQPQHF.

CDR3: CASSGGLAGAPRGEQFF. V and J are TRBV7-2 and TRBJ2-1; absent DNA, TCRdb's TRBD2 call cannot be checked. The CDR3 is 17 residues long. The germline V gene has CDR1 SGHTA and CDR2 FQGNSA.

The chain joins TRBV5-1 to TRBJ1-2. CDR1 and CDR2 from the germline V gene are SGHRS and YFSETQ. The CDR3 is made up of 13 amino acids. The CDR3 here is CASSPDFVAGYTF.

The rearrangement links TRBV5-5 to TRBJ1-1; there is no DNA to check the TCRdb D call of TRBD1. Germline-derived CDR1 and CDR2 are SGHKS and YYEKEE (reference sequence). The CDR3 sequence is 15 residues long. CDR3 region: CASSLLGRTATEAFF.